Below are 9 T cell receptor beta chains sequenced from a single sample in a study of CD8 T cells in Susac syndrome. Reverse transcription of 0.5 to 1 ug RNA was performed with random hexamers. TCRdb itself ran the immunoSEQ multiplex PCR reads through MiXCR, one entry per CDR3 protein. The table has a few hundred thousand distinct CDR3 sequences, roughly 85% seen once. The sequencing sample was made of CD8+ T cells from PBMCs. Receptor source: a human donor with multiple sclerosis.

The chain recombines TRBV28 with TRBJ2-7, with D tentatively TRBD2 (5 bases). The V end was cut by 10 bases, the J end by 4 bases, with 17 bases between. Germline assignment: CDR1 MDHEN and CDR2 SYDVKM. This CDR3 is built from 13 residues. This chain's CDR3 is CAIRIHGVYEQYF. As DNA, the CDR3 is TGTGCCATTAGGATACACGGGGTTTACGAGCAGTACTTC.

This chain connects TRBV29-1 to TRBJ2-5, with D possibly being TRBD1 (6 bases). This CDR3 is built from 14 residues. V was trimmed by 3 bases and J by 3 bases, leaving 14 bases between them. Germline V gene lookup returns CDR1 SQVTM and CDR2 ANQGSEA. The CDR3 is CSVDGWGPEETQYF. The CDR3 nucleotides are TGCAGCGTTGACGGGTGGGGGCCGGAAGAGACCCAGTACTTC.

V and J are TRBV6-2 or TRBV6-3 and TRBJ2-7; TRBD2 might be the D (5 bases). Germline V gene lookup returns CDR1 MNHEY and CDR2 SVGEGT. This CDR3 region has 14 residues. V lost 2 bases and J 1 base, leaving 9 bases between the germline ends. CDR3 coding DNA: TGTGCCAGCAGTTACGAGGGTTGGTCCTACGAGCAGTACTTC. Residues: CASSYEGWSYEQYF.

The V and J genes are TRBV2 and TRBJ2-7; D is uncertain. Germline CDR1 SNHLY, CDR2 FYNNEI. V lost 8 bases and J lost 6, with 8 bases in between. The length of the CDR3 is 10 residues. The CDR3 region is CASGDFEQYF. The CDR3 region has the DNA TGTGCCAGCGGGGATTTCGAGCAGTACTTC. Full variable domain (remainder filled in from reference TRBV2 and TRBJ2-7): EPEVTQTPSHQVTQMGQEVILRCVPISNHLYFYWYRQILGQKVEFLVSFYNNEISEKSEIFDDQFSVERPDGSNFTLKIRSTKLEDSAMYFCASGDFEQYFGPGTRLTVT.

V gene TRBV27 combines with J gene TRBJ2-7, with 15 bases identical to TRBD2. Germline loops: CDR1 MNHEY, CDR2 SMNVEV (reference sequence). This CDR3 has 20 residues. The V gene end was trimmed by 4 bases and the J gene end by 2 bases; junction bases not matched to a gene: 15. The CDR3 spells CASSSSQSGLAGGYAYEQYF. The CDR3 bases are TGTGCCAGCAGTTCTAGCCAGTCGGGACTAGCGGGAGGTTACGCCTACGAGCAGTACTTC.

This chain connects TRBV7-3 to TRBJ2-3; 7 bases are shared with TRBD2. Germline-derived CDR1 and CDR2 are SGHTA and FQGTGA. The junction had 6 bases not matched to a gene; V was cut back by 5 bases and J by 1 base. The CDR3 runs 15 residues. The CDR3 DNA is TGTGCCAGCAGCCTGGGAGGGCTGCGCACAGATACGCAGTATTTT. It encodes CASSLGGLRTDTQYF.

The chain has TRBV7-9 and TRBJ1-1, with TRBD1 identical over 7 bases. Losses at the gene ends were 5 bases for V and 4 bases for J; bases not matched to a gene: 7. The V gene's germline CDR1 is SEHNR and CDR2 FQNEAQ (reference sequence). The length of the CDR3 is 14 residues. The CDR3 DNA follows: TGTGCCAGCAGCAACCCGGACAGGTCCACTGAAGCTTTCTTT. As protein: CASSNPDRSTEAFF.

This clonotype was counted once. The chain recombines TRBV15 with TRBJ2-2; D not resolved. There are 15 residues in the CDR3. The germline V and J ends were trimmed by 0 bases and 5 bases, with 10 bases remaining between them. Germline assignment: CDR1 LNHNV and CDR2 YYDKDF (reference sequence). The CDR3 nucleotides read TGTGCCACCAGCAGAGACACCCCGGCTACCGGGGAGCTGTTTTTT. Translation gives CATSRDTPATGELFF.

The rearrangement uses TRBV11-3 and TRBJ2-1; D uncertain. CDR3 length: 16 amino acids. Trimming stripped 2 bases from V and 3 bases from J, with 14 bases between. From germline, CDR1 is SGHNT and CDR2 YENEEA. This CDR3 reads CASSLRGSTFYNEQFF. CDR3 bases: TGTGCCAGCAGCTTACGAGGCAGTACCTTCTACAATGAGCAGTTCTTC. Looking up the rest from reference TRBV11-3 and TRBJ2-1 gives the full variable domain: EAGVVQSPRYKIIEKKQPVAFWCNPISGHNTLYWYLQNLGQGPELLIRYENEEAVDDSQLPKDRFSAERLKGVDSTLKIQPAELGDSAVYLCASSLRGSTFYNEQFFGPGTRLTVL.